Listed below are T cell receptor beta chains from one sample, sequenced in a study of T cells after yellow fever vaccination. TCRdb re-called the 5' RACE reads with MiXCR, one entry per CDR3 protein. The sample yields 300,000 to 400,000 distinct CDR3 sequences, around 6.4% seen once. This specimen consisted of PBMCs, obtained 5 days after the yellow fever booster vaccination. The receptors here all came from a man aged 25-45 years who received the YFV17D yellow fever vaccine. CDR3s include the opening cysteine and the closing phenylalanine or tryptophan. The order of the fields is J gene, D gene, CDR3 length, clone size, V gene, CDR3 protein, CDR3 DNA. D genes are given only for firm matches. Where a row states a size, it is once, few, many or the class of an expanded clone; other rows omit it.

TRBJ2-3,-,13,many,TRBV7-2,CASSLIGRDTQYF,TGTGCCAGCAGCTTAATCGGGAGAGATACGCAGTATTTT
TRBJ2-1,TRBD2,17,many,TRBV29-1,CSVDPAGGWRRFNEQFF,TGCAGCGTTGATCCAGCGGGAGGCTGGCGGCGTTTCAATGAGCAGTTCTTC
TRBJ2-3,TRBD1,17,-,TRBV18,CASSPLAGTGSTDTQYF,TGTGCCAGCTCACCACTGGCCGGGACAGGAAGCACAGATACGCAGTATTTT
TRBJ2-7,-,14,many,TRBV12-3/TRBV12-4,CASNRDGSSYEQYF,TGTGCCAGCAATCGGGACGGCTCCTCCTACGAGCAGTACTTC
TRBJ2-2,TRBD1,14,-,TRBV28,CASDGQGVAGELFF,TGTGCCAGCGACGGACAGGGGGTGGCCGGGGAGCTGTTTTTT
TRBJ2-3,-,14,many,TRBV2,CASRDRQVTDTQYF,TGTGCCAGCAGGGACCGACAGGTCACAGATACGCAGTATTTT
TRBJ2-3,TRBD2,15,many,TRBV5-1,CASSTGDYLPRLKYF,TGCGCCAGCAGCACTGGGGACTACCTTCCTCGATTAAAGTATTTT
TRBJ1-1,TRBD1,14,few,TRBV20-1,CSVDRGLMNTEAFF,TGCAGTGTGGACAGGGGGCTTATGAACACTGAAGCTTTCTTT
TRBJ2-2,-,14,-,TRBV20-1,CSARGLLVTGELFF,TGCAGTGCTAGAGGGCTACTTGTCACCGGGGAGCTGTTTTTT
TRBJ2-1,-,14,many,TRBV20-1,CSARAGTSYNEQFF,TGCAGTGCTAGGGCGGGCACCTCCTACAATGAGCAGTTCTTC
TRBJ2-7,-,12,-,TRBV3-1,CVSSPAGSRQYF,TGTGTCAGCAGCCCCGCCGGGAGCCGGCAGTACTTC
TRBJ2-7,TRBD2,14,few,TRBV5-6,CASSRGSDSYEQYF,TGTGCCAGCAGCCGCGGGAGCGACTCCTACGAGCAGTACTTC
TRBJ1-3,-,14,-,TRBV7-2,CASSLGNSGNTIYF,TGTGCCAGCAGCTTAGGTAACTCTGGAAACACCATATATTTT
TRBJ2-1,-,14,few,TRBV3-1,CASSQAGSYNEQFF,TGTGCCAGCAGCCAAGCGGGATCCTACAATGAGCAGTTCTTC
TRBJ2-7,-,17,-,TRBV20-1,CSARDVTNPLRSYEQYF,TGCAGTGCTAGAGACGTAACAAACCCTCTCCGTTCCTACGAGCAGTACTTC
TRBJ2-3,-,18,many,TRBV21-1,CAIRDLGSTTRGTDTQYF,TGTGCCATCAGGGATTTGGGGAGTACGACTCGGGGCACAGATACGCAGTATTTT
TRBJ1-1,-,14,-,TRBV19,CASDEGFRRTEAFF,TGTGCCAGCGACGAGGGCTTTCGTAGGACTGAAGCTTTCTTT
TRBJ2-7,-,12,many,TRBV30,CALLGRRGEQYF,TGTGCCCTCCTTGGGAGACGGGGGGAGCAGTACTTC
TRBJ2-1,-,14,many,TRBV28,CASRAPGPSNEQFF,TGTGCCAGCAGGGCCCCGGGACCTTCCAATGAGCAGTTCTTC
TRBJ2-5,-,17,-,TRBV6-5,CASSYFSPGHLAETQYF,TGTGCCAGCAGTTACTTCTCTCCGGGACACCTTGCAGAGACCCAGTACTTC
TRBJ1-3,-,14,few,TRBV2,CASNVRGEGDTIYF,TGTGCCAGCAATGTAAGGGGAGAGGGGGACACCATATATTTT
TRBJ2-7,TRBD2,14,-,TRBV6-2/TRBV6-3,CASSYWSGSYEQYF,TGTGCCAGCAGTTACTGGAGCGGGAGTTACGAGCAGTACTTC
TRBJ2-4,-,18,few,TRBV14,CASSQGPLGDGRKNIQYF,TGTGCCAGCAGCCAAGGACCCCTTGGGGATGGGCGGAAAAACATTCAGTACTTC
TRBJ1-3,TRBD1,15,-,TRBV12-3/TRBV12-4,CASSGQGLSGNTIYF,TGTGCCAGCAGCGGACAGGGGTTGAGTGGAAACACCATATATTTT
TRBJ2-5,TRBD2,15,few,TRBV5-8,CASRPRGGLGETQYF,TGTGCCAGCAGACCCCGGGGGGGCCTTGGGGAGACCCAGTACTTC
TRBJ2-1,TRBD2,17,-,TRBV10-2,CASSESGGSGSWNEQFF,TGCGCCAGCAGTGAGTCGGGTGGGAGCGGGAGTTGGAATGAGCAGTTCTTC
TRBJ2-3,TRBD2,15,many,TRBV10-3,CAISESSGSADTQYF,TGTGCCATCAGTGAGTCAAGCGGGAGCGCAGATACGCAGTATTTT
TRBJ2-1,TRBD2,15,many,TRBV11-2,CASSTGLAGGNEQFF,TGTGCCAGCAGCACCGGACTAGCGGGAGGAAATGAGCAGTTCTTC
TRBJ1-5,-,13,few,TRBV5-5,CASSGWDNQPQHF,TGTGCCAGCAGCGGGTGGGATAATCAGCCCCAGCATTTT
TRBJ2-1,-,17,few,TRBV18,CASSPLSSGHEYNEQFF,TGTGCCAGCTCACCCCTTTCGAGCGGTCACGAATACAATGAGCAGTTCTTC
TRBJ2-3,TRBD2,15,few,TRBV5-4,CASSPSGRYGDTQYF,TGTGCCAGCAGCCCTAGCGGGAGGTATGGCGATACGCAGTATTTT
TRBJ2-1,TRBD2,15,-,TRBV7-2,CASSQPGLAGNEQFF,TGTGCCAGCAGCCAACCGGGACTAGCGGGAAATGAGCAGTTCTTC
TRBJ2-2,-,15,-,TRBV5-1,CASSFRTGGTGELFF,TGCGCCAGCAGCTTTCGGACAGGAGGGACCGGGGAGCTGTTTTTT
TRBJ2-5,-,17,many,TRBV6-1,CASSAAGNLASGETQYF,TGTGCCAGCAGCGCAGCAGGAAATTTAGCGAGCGGAGAGACCCAGTACTTC
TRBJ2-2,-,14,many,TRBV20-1,CSAKGSENTGELFF,TGCAGTGCAAAGGGTAGCGAGAACACCGGGGAGCTGTTTTTT
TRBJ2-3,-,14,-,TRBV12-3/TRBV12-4,CASSHTEGTDTQYF,TGTGCCAGCAGTCACACCGAGGGGACAGATACGCAGTATTTT
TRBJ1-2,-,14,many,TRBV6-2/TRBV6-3,CASSRTGQGQGYTF,TGTGCCAGCAGCCGGACCGGCCAGGGCCAAGGCTACACCTTC
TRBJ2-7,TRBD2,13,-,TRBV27,CASRPREGFEQYF,TGTGCCAGCAGGCCTAGGGAGGGGTTCGAGCAGTACTTC
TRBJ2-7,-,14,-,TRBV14,CASSPARRIYEQYF,TGTGCCAGCAGCCCAGCACGGCGGATTTACGAGCAGTACTTC
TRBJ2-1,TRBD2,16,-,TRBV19,CASSIHTSGTYNEQFF,TGTGCCAGTAGTATCCATACTAGCGGGACTTACAATGAGCAGTTCTTC
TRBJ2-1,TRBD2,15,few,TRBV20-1,CSARGKREDYNEQFF,TGCAGTGCTAGGGGGAAGCGGGAGGACTACAATGAGCAGTTCTTC
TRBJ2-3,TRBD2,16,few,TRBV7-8,CASSMTKRERRDTQYF,TGTGCCAGCAGCATGACAAAGCGGGAGAGGAGAGATACGCAGTATTTT